What follows is one T cell receptor beta chain and its context. Using immunoSEQ multiplex PCR, the repertoire was profiled, and TCRdb retains in-frame clones only, with some absent. This table has about 38,000 clones, roughly 90% appearing once. The data were taken from a study of T cell changes during pregnancy in multiple sclerosis. The TCR was taken from a female donor with multiple sclerosis, enrolled in a pregnancy study. The starting material was CD8+ T cells from peripheral blood mononuclear cells, obtained in the third trimester of pregnancy.

The CDR3 DNA follows: TGTGCCAGCAGCTTGGGACTAGCTGACGAGCAGTACTTC. It encodes CASSLGLADEQYF. The chain combines TRBV11-2 with TRBJ2-7; the match to TRBD2 covers 9 bases. The CDR3 covers 13 residues. V dropped 3 bases and J dropped 5; count of bases not matched to a gene: 2. Germline lookup yields CDR1 SGHAT and CDR2 FQNNGV.